The source of this T cell receptor (beta chain) is a study of metastatic and nonmetastatic thyroid tumors. Study context: Across blood and tumor or nodule tissue, repertoires from malignant and benign thyroid patients were compared with one another. Study-wide results and caveats: Reported TCR beta diversity, measured in blood and tumor, was significantly higher for malignant thyroid tumors than for benign nodules.

Before thyroid surgery, none of the patients had received any treatment. A note on this clone: What it recognizes is unknown.

Authors' methods: To classify distant metastasis in papillary thyroid cancer, a model was built from CDR3 differences across clinicopathological groups. Using MiXCR, TCRdb re-called clones from the PCR reads. The V and J calls reflect TCRdb's pipeline rather than the authors' work. Of tens of thousands of clones in the sample, 15% are singletons; the top ten hold around 14%. The CDR3 spans 14 residues. CDR1 is MNHNS and CDR2 is SASEGT in the germline V gene. The V gene end was trimmed by 4 bases and the J gene end by 3 bases; junction bases not matched to a gene: 2. The chain has TRBV6-1 and TRBJ2-2; 7 bases align to TRBD2. This TCR was recovered from a male donor with papillary thyroid cancer or a benign thyroid nodule (not recorded which). Some clones in this sample may be carry-over from other donors' samples. Sequenced material: blood. This chain's CDR3 is CASSGRGDTGELFF. The CDR3 DNA sequence: TGTGCCAGCAGTGGACGGGGGGACACCGGGGAGCTGTTTTTT.